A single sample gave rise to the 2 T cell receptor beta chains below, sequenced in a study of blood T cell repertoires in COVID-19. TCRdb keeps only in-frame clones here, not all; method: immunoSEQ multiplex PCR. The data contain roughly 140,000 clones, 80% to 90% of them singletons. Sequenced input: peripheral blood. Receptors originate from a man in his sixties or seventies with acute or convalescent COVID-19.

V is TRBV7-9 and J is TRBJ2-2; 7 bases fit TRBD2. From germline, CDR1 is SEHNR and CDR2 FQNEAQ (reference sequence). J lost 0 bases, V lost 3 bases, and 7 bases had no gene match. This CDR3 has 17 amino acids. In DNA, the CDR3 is TGTGCCAGCAGCTTGGTGGGACTAACCGCGAACACCGGGGAGCTGTTTTTT. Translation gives CASSLVGLTANTGELFF.

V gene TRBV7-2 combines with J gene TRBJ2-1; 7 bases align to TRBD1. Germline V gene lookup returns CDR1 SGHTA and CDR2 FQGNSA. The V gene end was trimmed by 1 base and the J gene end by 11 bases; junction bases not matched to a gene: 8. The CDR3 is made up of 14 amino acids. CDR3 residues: CASSLVVTGSKQFF. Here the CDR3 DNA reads TGTGCCAGCAGCTTAGTAGTGACAGGGTCTAAGCAGTTCTTC. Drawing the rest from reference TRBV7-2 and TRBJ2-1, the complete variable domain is GAGVSQSPSNKVTEKGKDVELRCDPISGHTALYWYRQSLGQGLEFLIYFQGNSAPDKSGLPSDRFSAERTGGSVSTLTIQRTQQEDSAVYLCASSLVVTGSKQFFGPGTRLTVL.